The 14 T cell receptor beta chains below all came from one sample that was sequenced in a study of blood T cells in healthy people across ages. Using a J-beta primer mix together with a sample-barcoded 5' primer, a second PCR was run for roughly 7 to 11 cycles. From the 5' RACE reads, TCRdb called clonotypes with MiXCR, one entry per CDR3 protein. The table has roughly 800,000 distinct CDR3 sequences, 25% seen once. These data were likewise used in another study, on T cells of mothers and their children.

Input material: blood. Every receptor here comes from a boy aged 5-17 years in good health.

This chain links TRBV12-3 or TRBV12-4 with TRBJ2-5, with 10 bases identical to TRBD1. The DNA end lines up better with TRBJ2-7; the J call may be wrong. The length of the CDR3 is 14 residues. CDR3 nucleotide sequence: TGTGCCAGCAGTTTACCGGACAGGGGGAGCGAGCAGTACTTC. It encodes CASSLPDRGSEQYF.

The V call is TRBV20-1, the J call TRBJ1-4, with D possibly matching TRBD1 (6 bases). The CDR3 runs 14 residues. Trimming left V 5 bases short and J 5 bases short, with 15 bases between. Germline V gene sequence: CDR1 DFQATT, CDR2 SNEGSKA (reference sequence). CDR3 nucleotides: TGCAGTGCTGAGGGGGACGGAAGAAATGAAAAACTGTTTTTT. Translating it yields CSAEGDGRNEKLFF.

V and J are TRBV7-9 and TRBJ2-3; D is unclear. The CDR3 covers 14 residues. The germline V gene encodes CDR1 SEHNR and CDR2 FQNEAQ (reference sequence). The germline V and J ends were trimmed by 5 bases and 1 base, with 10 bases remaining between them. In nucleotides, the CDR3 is TGTGCCAGCAGCCAAACCCCCCGCACAGATACGCAGTATTTT. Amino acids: CASSQTPRTDTQYF.

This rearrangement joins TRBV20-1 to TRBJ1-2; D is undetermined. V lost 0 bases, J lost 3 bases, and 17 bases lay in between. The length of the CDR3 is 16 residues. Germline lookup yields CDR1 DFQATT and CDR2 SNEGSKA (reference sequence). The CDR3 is CSARDQVGGAYYGYTF. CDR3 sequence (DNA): TGCAGTGCTAGAGATCAAGTCGGCGGAGCTTACTATGGCTACACCTTC.

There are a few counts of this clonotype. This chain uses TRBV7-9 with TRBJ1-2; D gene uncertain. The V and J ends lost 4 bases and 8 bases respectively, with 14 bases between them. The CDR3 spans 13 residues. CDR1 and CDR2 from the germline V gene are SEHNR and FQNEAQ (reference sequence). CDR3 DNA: TGTGCCAGCAGCTCAGGACCGTTGGGGGGCTACACCTTC. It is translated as CASSSGPLGGYTF.

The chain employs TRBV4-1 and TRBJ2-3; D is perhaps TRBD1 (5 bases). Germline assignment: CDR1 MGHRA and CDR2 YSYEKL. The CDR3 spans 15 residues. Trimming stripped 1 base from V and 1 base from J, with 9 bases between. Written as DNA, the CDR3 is TGCGCCAGCAGCCAAGTTACGACAGGCACAGATACGCAGTATTTT. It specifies CASSQVTTGTDTQYF.

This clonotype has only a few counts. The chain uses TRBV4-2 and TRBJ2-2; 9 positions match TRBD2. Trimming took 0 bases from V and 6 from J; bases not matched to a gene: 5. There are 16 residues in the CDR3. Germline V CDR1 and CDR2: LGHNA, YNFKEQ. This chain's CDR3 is CASSQDFAGGPGELFF. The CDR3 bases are TGTGCCAGCAGCCAAGATTTTGCGGGAGGGCCCGGGGAGCTGTTTTTT.

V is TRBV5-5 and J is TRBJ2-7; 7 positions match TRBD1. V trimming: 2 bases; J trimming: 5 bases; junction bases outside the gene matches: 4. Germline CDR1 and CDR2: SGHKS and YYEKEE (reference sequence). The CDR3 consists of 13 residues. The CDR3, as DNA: TGTGCCAGCAGCTTTACAGGGGACAACGAGCAGTACTTC. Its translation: CASSFTGDNEQYF.

The CDR3 loop is CSARDYLGQGGSYEQYF. The CDR3 nucleotides read TGCAGTGCTAGAGACTATTTGGGACAGGGGGGTTCCTACGAGCAGTACTTC. The chain joins TRBV20-1 to TRBJ2-7; 11 bases align to TRBD1. This CDR3 contains 17 residues. Per the germline V gene, CDR1 is DFQATT and CDR2 is SNEGSKA (reference sequence). V gave up 0 bases and J gave up 1 base; unmatched junction bases: 8.

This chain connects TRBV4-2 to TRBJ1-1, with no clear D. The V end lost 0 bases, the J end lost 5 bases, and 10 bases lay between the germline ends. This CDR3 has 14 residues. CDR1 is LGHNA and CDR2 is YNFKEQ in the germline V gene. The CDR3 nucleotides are TGTGCCAGCAGCCAAGAGGCTCGGGTTACTGAAGCTTTCTTT. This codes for CASSQEARVTEAFF.

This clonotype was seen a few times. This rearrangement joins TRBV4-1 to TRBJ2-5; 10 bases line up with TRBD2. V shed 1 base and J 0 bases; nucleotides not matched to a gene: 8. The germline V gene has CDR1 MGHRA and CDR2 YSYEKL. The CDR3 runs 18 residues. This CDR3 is CASSQVRTSGGYQETQYF. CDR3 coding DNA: TGCGCCAGCAGCCAAGTCCGGACTAGCGGAGGGTACCAAGAGACCCAGTACTTC.

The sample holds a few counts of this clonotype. CDR3 DNA: TGTGCCAGCAGCCACCCAGGGGGCCTCTCCTACGAGCAGTACTTC. Translated: CASSHPGGLSYEQYF. The chain uses TRBV3-1 and TRBJ2-7, with 8 positions matching TRBD1. This CDR3 is built from 15 residues. The V gene end was trimmed by 3 bases and the J gene end by 0 bases; junction bases not matched to a gene: 4. The V gene's germline CDR1 is LGHDT and CDR2 YNNKEL (reference sequence).

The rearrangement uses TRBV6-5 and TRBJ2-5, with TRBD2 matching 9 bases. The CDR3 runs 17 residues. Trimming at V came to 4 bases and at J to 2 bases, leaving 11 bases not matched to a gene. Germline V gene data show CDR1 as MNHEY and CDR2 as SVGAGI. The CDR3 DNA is TGTGCCAGCAGTTGGACTAGCGCGAATGAGGGGCAAGAGACCCAGTACTTC. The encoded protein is CASSWTSANEGQETQYF.

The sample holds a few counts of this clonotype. In nucleotides, the CDR3 is TGTGCCAGCAGCCAGCTGACAGGGACCTACGAGCAGTACTTC. It yields the protein CASSQLTGTYEQYF. This rearrangement joins TRBV7-9 to TRBJ2-5; the match to TRBD1 covers 7 bases. The J call is in doubt because the DNA end fits TRBJ2-7 better. The CDR3 is 14 amino acids. Germline loops: CDR1 SEHNR, CDR2 FQNEAQ (reference sequence).